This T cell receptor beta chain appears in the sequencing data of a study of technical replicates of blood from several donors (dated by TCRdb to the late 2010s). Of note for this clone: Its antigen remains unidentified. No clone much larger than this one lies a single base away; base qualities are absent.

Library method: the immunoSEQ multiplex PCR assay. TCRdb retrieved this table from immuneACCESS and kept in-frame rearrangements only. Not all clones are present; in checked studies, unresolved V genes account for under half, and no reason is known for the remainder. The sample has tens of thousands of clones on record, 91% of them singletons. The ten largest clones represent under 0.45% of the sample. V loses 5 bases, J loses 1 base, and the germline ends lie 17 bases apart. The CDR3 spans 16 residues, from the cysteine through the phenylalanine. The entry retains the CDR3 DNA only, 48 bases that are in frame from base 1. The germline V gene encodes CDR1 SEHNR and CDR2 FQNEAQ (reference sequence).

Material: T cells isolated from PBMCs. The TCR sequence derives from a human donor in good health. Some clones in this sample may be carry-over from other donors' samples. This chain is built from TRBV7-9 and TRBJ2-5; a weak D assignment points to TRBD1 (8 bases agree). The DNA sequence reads TGTGCCAGCAGCGTGACAGGGGCGGGGGCCCAAGAGACCCAGTACTTC. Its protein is CASSVTGAGAQETQYF.